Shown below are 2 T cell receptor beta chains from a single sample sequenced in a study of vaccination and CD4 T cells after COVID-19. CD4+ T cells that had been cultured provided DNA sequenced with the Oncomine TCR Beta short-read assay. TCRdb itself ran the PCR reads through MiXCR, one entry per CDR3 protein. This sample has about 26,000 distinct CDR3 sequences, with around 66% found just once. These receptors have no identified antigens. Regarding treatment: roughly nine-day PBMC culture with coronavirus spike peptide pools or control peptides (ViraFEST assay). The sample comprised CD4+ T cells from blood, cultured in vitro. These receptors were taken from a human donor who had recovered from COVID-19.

The CDR3 DNA reads as TGTGCCAGCAGTTTACCCGTCGCTGTCAGACGGGAAGAGACCCAGTACTTC. Translated: CASSLPVAVRREETQYF. The J gene is TRBJ2-5, the V gene TRBV27; D is uncertain. The CDR3 has 17 residues. CDR1 is MNHEY and CDR2 is SMNVEV in the germline V gene (reference sequence). V gave up 2 bases and J gave up 3 bases, with 19 bases separating them.

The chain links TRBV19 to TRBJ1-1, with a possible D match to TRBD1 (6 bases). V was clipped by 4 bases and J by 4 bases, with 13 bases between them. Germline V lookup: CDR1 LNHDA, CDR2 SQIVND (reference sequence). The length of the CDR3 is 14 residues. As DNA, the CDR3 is TGTGCCAGTAGTACTCCAGGGGCAGCCACTGAAGCTTTCTTT. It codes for CASSTPGAATEAFF.